Each of the 6 T cell receptor beta chains below was sequenced from the same sample in a study of blood T cell repertoires in COVID-19 (dated by TCRdb to 2019 to 2021). Library method: the immunoSEQ multiplex PCR assay. TCRdb took this table from immuneACCESS and kept in-frame rearrangements with V and J called. Such tables lack part of the clones; where checked against another copy, unresolved V genes explain under half of the gap, and the rest is unexplained. The sample records 270,000 or so clones, around 90% of which are singletons. Of the sample, less than 1% is held by the ten largest clones. Sample: peripheral blood. All receptors come from a woman aged 40 to 50 who had recovered from COVID-19.

This chain uses TRBV2 with TRBJ1-2; D perhaps matches TRBD1 (6 bases). Germline V gene sequence: CDR1 SNHLY, CDR2 FYNNEI. The CDR3 consists of 14 residues. Trimming removed 4 bases from V and 3 bases from J, with 12 bases in between. CDR3 bases: TGTGCCAGCAGTGGAGGACAGCCTTACTATGGCTACACCTTC. Its translation: CASSGGQPYYGYTF.

This chain connects TRBV14 to TRBJ2-1; the D gene is possibly TRBD2 (6 bases). Germline V gene sequence: CDR1 SGHDN, CDR2 FVKESK. V dropped 0 bases and J dropped 8 bases, with 17 bases sitting between them. The CDR3 length is 16 residues. CDR3 protein: CASSQEAYYRRDEQFF. The CDR3 DNA reads TGTGCCAGCAGCCAAGAGGCCTATTATAGGAGGGATGAGCAGTTCTTC.

This clone showed up just once. The V gene is TRBV10-3, the J gene TRBJ2-5; TRBD2 aligns across 9 bases. Germline CDR1 is ENHRY and CDR2 is SYGVKD. Unmatched junction bases numbered 5, after V lost 4 bases and J lost 5 bases. The CDR3 runs 14 residues. The CDR3 sequence: CAISGAGGPETQYF. Written as DNA, the CDR3 is TGTGCCATCAGTGGGGCGGGAGGGCCGGAGACCCAGTACTTC.

J is TRBJ2-3 and V is TRBV6-6, with a tentative D call TRBD2 (5 bases). With 2 bases removed from V and 5 bases from J, the gap between germline ends came to 8 bases. The CDR3 is 13 amino acids. Germline lookup yields CDR1 MNHNY and CDR2 SVGAGI (reference sequence). CDR3 sequence (DNA): TGTGCCAGCAGTTACAGCGGCCGAGATACGCAGTATTTT. This translates into CASSYSGRDTQYF.

V usage is TRBV15 and J usage is TRBJ1-5; 7 nucleotides match TRBD1. Trimming cost V 0 bases and J 6 bases; bases outside gene matches: 5. This CDR3 has 15 amino acids. Germline assignment: CDR1 LNHNV and CDR2 YYDKDF (reference sequence). CDR3 coding DNA: TGTGCCACCAGCAGAGAGGGTGGGACAGTTCAGCCCCAGCATTTT. Its protein product is CATSREGGTVQPQHF.

This chain uses TRBV20-1 with TRBJ1-2; TRBD1 agrees at 7 bases. The CDR3 has 14 amino acids. Trimming cost V 3 bases and J 8 bases; bases outside gene matches: 12. Germline-derived CDR1 and CDR2 are DFQATT and SNEGSKA (reference sequence). This CDR3 is CSASPPGQLSGYTF. The CDR3 DNA is TGCAGTGCTAGTCCTCCGGGACAGTTAAGCGGCTACACCTTC.